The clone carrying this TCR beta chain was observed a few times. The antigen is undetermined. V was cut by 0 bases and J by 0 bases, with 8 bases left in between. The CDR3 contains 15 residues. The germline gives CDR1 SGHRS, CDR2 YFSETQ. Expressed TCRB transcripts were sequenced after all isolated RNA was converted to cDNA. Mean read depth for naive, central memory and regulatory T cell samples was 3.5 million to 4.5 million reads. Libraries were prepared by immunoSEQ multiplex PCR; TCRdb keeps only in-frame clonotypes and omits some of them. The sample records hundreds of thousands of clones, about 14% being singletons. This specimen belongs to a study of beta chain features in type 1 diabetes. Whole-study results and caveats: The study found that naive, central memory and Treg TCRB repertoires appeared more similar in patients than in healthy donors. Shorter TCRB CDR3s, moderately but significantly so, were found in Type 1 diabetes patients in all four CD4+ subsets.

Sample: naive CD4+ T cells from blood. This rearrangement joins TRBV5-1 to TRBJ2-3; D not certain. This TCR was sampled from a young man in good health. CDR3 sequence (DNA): TGCGCCAGCAGCTTGGCGGAGAGAAGCACAGATACGCAGTATTTT. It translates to CASSLAERSTDTQYF.